What follows are 14 T cell receptor beta chains derived from one specimen sequenced in a study of blood T cell repertoires in COVID-19. Sequencing was performed with immunoSEQ multiplex PCR; in TCRdb, only in-frame clones are kept and a portion is missing. The sample carries about 350,000 clones, about nine tenths recorded once. The sequenced material came from peripheral blood. Receptor source: a woman aged 60-70 years with COVID-19, enrolled during active disease.

The chain couples TRBV5-1 to TRBJ2-1; 7 bases line up with TRBD2. The CDR3 is 16 residues long. Trimming took 4 bases from V and 4 from J; bases not matched to a gene: 11. CDR1 is SGHRS and CDR2 is YFSETQ in the germline V gene. Here the CDR3 DNA reads TGCGCCAGCAGCATCTCCTTAGCGGGTGGATACAATGAGCAGTTCTTC. The encoded protein is CASSISLAGGYNEQFF.

The chain uses TRBV11-3 and TRBJ2-7; TRBD2 might be the D (6 bases). Germline-derived CDR1 and CDR2 are SGHNT and YENEEA. This CDR3 comprises 14 residues. Between the trimmed V and J ends, which lost 5 bases and 6 bases, there was a span of 17 bases. CDR3 sequence: CASSLLEGLGEQYF. The CDR3 DNA reads TGTGCCAGCAGCCTATTAGAGGGACTGGGCGAGCAGTACTTC.

CDR3 sequence (DNA): TGCGCCAGCAGCTCCTCCAGACAGGCGCCCTATGGCTACACCTTC. It is translated as CASSSSRQAPYGYTF. This chain uses TRBV5-1 with TRBJ1-2; TRBD1 is a possible D gene (6 bases). From germline, CDR1 is SGHRS and CDR2 YFSETQ. The CDR3 is 15 amino acids. Trimming pared 3 bases from V and 4 bases from J, leaving 16 bases between.

The V and J genes are TRBV5-4 and TRBJ1-1; D uncertain. Germline V CDR1 and CDR2: SGHNT, YYREEE (reference sequence). V lost 1 base and J 1 base, leaving 2 bases between the germline ends. This CDR3 has 12 amino acids. CDR3 residues: CASSLQNTEAFF. CDR3 coding DNA: TGTGCCAGCAGCTTGCAGAACACTGAAGCTTTCTTT.

The chain combines TRBV6-5 with TRBJ2-7; 9 bases are shared with TRBD1. CDR1 is MNHEY and CDR2 is SVGAGI in the germline V gene. CDR3 length: 14 residues. V shed 7 bases and J 7 bases; nucleotides not matched to a gene: 11. In DNA, the CDR3 is TGTGCCAGCACGACGAGGACAGGGGTAGGGGAGCAGTACTTC. Translated, it gives CASTTRTGVGEQYF.

The rearrangement joins TRBV4-1 to TRBJ2-2, with D uncertain. The germline CDR1 and CDR2 sequences are MGHRA and YSYEKL. This CDR3 region has 13 residues. The V end lost 1 base, the J end lost 6 bases, and 6 bases lay between the germline ends. CDR3 sequence: CASSQVRAGELFF. The CDR3 coding sequence is TGCGCCAGCAGCCAAGTACGGGCCGGGGAGCTGTTTTTT.

The chain links TRBV2 to TRBJ2-7; the match to TRBD1 covers 7 bases. CDR1 is SNHLY, CDR2 FYNNEI, per germline. V trimming: 7 bases; J trimming: 4 bases; junction bases outside the gene matches: 7. The CDR3 is 13 residues long. This chain's CDR3 is CASKWTGDYEQYF. The DNA of the CDR3 is TGTGCCAGCAAGTGGACAGGAGATTACGAGCAGTACTTC.

The CDR3: CASSPQGLESHTQYF. In DNA, the CDR3 is TGCGCCAGCAGCCCTCAAGGACTAGAGTCCCATACGCAGTATTTT. The J gene is TRBJ2-3, the V gene TRBV5-1; 7 nucleotides match TRBD2. Unmatched junction bases numbered 12, after V lost 4 bases and J lost 7 bases. Germline CDR1 and CDR2: SGHRS and YFSETQ. This CDR3 comprises 15 residues.

This rearrangement joins TRBV2 to TRBJ2-2; TRBD1 might be the D (6 bases). The V end lost 6 bases, the J end lost 8 bases, and 13 bases lay between the germline ends. The CDR3 contains 13 residues. The germline CDR1 and CDR2 sequences are SNHLY and FYNNEI. CDR3 amino acids: CASRPRGAGELFF. The CDR3 nucleotides are TGTGCCAGCAGGCCCAGGGGAGCGGGGGAGCTGTTTTTT.

The genes are TRBV18 and TRBJ1-5, with 7 bases matching TRBD1. This CDR3 spans 14 amino acids. CDR1 and CDR2 (germline): KGHSH, LQKENI. Trimming removed 5 bases from V and 6 bases from J; junction bases left unmatched: 7. The CDR3 sequence: CASSYSGGPQPQHF. CDR3 sequence (DNA): TGTGCCAGCTCATACTCAGGGGGGCCTCAGCCCCAGCATTTT. Filled out from reference TRBV18 and TRBJ1-5, the complete variable domain reads NAGVMQNPRHLVRRRGQEARLRCSPMKGHSHVYWYRQLPEEGLKFMVYLQKENIIDESGMPKERFSAEFPKEGPSILRIQQVVRGDSAAYFCASSYSGGPQPQHFGDGTRLSIL.

This chain links TRBV6-4 with TRBJ2-1; D is ambiguous. The CDR3 totals 16 residues. With 0 bases removed from V and 0 bases from J, the gap between germline ends came to 9 bases. Germline lookup yields CDR1 MRHNA and CDR2 SNTAGT. CDR3 sequence reads: CASSDSATSSYNEQFF. Here the CDR3 DNA reads TGTGCCAGCAGTGACTCGGCCACCAGCTCCTACAATGAGCAGTTCTTC.

This clone was seen just once. V usage is TRBV5-4 and J usage is TRBJ2-1; 8 positions match TRBD2. The CDR3 runs to 16 residues. In germline, CDR1 is SGHNT, CDR2 YYREEE (reference sequence). V lost 5 bases and J lost 1; bases outside the gene matches: 8. CDR3 sequence: CASRGSGGTSYNEQFF. The CDR3 bases are TGTGCCAGCAGGGGAAGCGGGGGCACATCCTACAATGAGCAGTTCTTC.

The CDR3 DNA sequence: TGTGCCAGCAGTGAAAGGCGGCAGGGATTCGGTGGCTACACCTTC. This sequence encodes CASSERRQGFGGYTF. This chain uses TRBV2 with TRBJ1-2; tentative D call: TRBD1 (5 bases). The CDR3 is 15 amino acids. V was clipped by 2 bases and J by 7 bases, with 17 bases between them. Germline lookup yields CDR1 SNHLY and CDR2 FYNNEI. Drawing the rest from reference TRBV2 and TRBJ1-2, the complete variable domain is EPEVTQTPSHQVTQMGQEVILRCVPISNHLYFYWYRQILGQKVEFLVSFYNNEISEKSEIFDDQFSVERPDGSNFTLKIRSTKLEDSAMYFCASSERRQGFGGYTFGSGTRLTVV.

The chain is built from TRBV19 and TRBJ1-1; possible D gene TRBD1, 5 bases. The germline V gene encodes CDR1 LNHDA and CDR2 SQIVND (reference sequence). This CDR3 comprises 15 residues. V was clipped by 3 bases and J by 0 bases, with 11 bases between them. The DNA for the CDR3 is TGTGCCAGTAGTATTCAGTCAGGGATGAACACTGAAGCTTTCTTT. Translation: CASSIQSGMNTEAFF.